These 8 T cell receptor beta chains came from one sample sequenced in a study of sequential checkpoint blockade in melanoma. Stated treatment: randomized to nivolumab then ipilimumab (arm A) or the reverse (arm B). TCRdb keeps only in-frame clones here, not all; method: immunoSEQ multiplex PCR. The sample includes approximately 22,000 clones, more than 75% of them seen just once. The sequences come from CD8+ T cells sorted from blood (inferred from file names), collected from a patient given nivolumab and ipilimumab in sequence. These receptors were obtained from a human donor with melanoma.

This clone showed up just a few times. The chain uses TRBV27 and TRBJ2-3, with 8 bases fitting TRBD2. V trimming: 1 base; J trimming: 2 bases; junction bases outside the gene matches: 8. The CDR3 has 17 residues. CDR1 and CDR2 from the germline V gene are MNHEY and SMNVEV (reference sequence). The CDR3 sequence is CASSLWAAGALTDTQYF. CDR3 coding DNA: TGTGCCAGCAGTTTATGGGCAGCGGGAGCTCTCACAGATACGCAGTATTTT.

The chain employs TRBV19 and TRBJ1-2; TRBD1 aligns across 7 bases. The CDR3 covers 14 residues. The junction had 7 bases not matched to a gene; V was cut back by 1 base and J by 8 bases. Per the germline V gene, CDR1 is LNHDA and CDR2 is SQIVND (reference sequence). The CDR3 sequence is CASSIGGGRDGYTF. In DNA, the CDR3 is TGTGCCAGTAGTATAGGAGGGGGCCGGGACGGCTACACCTTC.

The chain carries TRBV28 and TRBJ1-5, with a weak D call TRBD1 (6 bases). Per germline, CDR1 MDHEN and CDR2 SYDVKM. V gave up 3 bases and J gave up 6 bases, with 18 bases separating them. There are 16 residues in the CDR3. The CDR3 nucleotides read TGTGCCAGCAGTTTGGGGGGGGCCTCAAGCTTTCAGCCCCAGCATTTT. It translates to CASSLGGASSFQPQHF.

The chain joins TRBV5-1 to TRBJ1-2; D may be TRBD1 (6 bases). Germline CDR1 and CDR2: SGHRS and YFSETQ. Trimming took off 5 bases at V and 6 bases at J, with 14 bases between the two ends. The CDR3 totals 13 residues. CDR3 in DNA: TGCGCCAGCAGAAAACAGGGTGAAGATGGCTACACCTTC. This translates into CASRKQGEDGYTF.

The chain links TRBV5-8 to TRBJ1-1, with 8 bases identical to TRBD1. In germline, CDR1 is SGHTS, CDR2 YDEGEE. Trimming took 4 bases from V and 0 from J; bases not matched to a gene: 2. This CDR3 region has 14 residues. This CDR3 is CASSLQGVNTEAFF. The CDR3 DNA is TGTGCCAGCAGCCTACAGGGGGTGAACACTGAAGCTTTCTTT. Full variable domain (rest looked up from reference TRBV5-8 and TRBJ1-1): EAGVTQSPTHLIKTRGQQATLRCSPISGHTSVYWYQQALGLGLQFLLWYDEGEERNRGNFPPRFSGRQFPNYSSELNVNALELEDSALYLCASSLQGVNTEAFFGQGTRLTVV.

This clone showed up just a few times. This chain links TRBV13 with TRBJ2-1; 10 bases line up with TRBD2. Germline V gene data show CDR1 as PRHDT and CDR2 as FYEKMQ (reference sequence). CDR3 size: 16 residues. J lost 5 bases, V lost 5 bases, and 9 bases had no gene match. The CDR3 loop reads CASSLSSGRVNNEQFF. The CDR3 DNA reads TGTGCCAGCAGCCTCTCAAGCGGGAGGGTAAACAATGAGCAGTTCTTC.

The rearrangement joins TRBV9 to TRBJ1-2, with TRBD1 as a possible D gene (5 bases). CDR1 SGDLS and CDR2 YYNGEE come from the germline V gene. The V end lost 2 bases, the J end lost 6 bases, and 14 bases lay between the germline ends. The CDR3 consists of 14 residues. In nucleotides, the CDR3 is TGTGCCAGCAGCGTTTCGGGGGGGAGCGATGGCTACACCTTC. Amino acids: CASSVSGGSDGYTF.

The V and J genes are TRBV11-3 and TRBJ2-1; TRBD2 aligns across 12 bases. CDR3 length: 16 residues. The V segment lost 5 bases and the J segment 3 bases; nucleotides outside the gene matches: 5. The V gene's germline CDR1 is SGHNT and CDR2 YENEEA. CDR3 bases: TGTGCCAGCAGCACCTGGACTAGCGGGAACTACAATGAGCAGTTCTTC. Translation gives CASSTWTSGNYNEQFF.